This T cell receptor (beta chain) was captured by sequencing in a study of response to subunit inactivated influenza vaccine. Whole-study results and caveats: Each seasonal influenza vaccination, the authors suggested, recruits few new T cells.

V shed 1 base, J shed 1 base, and the junction held 7 bases outside the gene matches. The CDR3 is 17 residues long. Germline V gives CDR1 MGHDK, CDR2 SYGVNS. TCRdb reprocessed the RT-PCR reads via MiXCR and lists one record per CDR3 protein. The sample lists under 950,000 distinct CDR3 sequences, less than 25% occurring once. This clonotype has only a few counts. Its matching antigen is unknown. This chain uses TRBV25-1 with TRBJ2-7; 10 bases are a match to TRBD2. This clonotype was obtained from a man over 45 who received an inactivated influenza vaccine. The sequenced sample was PBMCs from blood, obtained roughly 5 days after vaccination. CDR3 sequence reads: CASSELVAGGTSYEQYF. DNA for the CDR3: TGTGCCAGCAGTGAATTGGTAGCGGGGGGCACATCCTACGAGCAGTACTTC.